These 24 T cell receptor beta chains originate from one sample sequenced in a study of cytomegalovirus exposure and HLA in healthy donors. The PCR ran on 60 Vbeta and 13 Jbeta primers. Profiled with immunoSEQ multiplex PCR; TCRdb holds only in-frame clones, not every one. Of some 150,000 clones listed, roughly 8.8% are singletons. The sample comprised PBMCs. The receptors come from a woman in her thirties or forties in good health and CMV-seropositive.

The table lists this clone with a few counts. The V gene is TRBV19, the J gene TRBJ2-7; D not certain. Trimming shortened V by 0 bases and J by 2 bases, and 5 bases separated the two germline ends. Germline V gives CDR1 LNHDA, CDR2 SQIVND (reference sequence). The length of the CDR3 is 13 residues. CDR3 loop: CASSIDLPYEQYF. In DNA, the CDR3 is TGTGCCAGTAGTATAGATCTCCCCTACGAGCAGTACTTC.

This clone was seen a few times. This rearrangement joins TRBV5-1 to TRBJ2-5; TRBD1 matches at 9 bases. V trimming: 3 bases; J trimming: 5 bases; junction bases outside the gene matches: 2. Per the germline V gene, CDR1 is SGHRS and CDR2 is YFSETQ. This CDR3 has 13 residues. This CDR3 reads CASSWTGDETQYF. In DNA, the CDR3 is TGCGCCAGCAGCTGGACAGGGGATGAGACCCAGTACTTC.

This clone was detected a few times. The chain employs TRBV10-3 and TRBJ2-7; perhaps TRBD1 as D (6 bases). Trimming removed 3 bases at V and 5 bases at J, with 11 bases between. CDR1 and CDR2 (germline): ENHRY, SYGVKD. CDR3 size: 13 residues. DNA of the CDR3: TGTGCCATCAGTGAAACAGGGAGCCACGAGCAGTACTTC. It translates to CAISETGSHEQYF.

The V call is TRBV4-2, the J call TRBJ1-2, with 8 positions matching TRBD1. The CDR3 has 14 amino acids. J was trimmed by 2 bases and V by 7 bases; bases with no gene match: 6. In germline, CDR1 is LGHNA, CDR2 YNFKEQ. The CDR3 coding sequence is TGTGCCAGCATGCCGGACAGGGCGAACTATGGCTACACCTTC. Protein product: CASMPDRANYGYTF.

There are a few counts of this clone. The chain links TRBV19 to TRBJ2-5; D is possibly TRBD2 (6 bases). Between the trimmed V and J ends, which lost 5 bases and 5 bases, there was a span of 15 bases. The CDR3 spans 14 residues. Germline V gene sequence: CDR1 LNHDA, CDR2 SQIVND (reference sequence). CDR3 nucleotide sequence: TGTGCCAGTAGTGTTCGGGACTCTGGGGAGACCCAGTACTTC. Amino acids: CASSVRDSGETQYF.

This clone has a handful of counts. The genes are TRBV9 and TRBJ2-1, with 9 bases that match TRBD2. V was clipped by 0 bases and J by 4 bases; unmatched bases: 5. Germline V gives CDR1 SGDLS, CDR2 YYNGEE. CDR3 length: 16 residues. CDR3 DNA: TGTGCCAGCAGCGTAGAAGGGACTAGCTCTTACAATGAGCAGTTCTTC. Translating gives CASSVEGTSSYNEQFF.

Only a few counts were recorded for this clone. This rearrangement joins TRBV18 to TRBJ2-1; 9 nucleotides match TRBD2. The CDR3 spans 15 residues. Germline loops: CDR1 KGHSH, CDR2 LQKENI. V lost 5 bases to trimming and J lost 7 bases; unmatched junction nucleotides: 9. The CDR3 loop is CASSAGTSKGNEQFF. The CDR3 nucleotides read TGTGCCAGCTCAGCCGGGACTAGCAAGGGTAATGAGCAGTTCTTC.

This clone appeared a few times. This CDR3 is CASSLRQGSSTDTQYF. The CDR3 region has the DNA TGTGCCAGCTCACTCCGACAGGGCTCTAGCACAGATACGCAGTATTTT. The gene calls are TRBV18 and TRBJ2-3; 7 bases are a match to TRBD1. The CDR3 runs to 16 residues. CDR1 KGHSH and CDR2 LQKENI come from the germline V gene. V shed 4 bases, J shed 0 bases, and the junction held 7 bases outside the gene matches.

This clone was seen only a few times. Written as DNA, the CDR3 is TGTGCCAGTAGTCCTGGGGACAGAACCTACGAGCAGTACTTC. Protein: CASSPGDRTYEQYF. The chain links TRBV19 to TRBJ2-7, with 7 bases lining up with TRBD1. CDR3 length: 14 residues. Germline CDR1 is LNHDA and CDR2 is SQIVND (reference sequence). V dropped 5 bases and J dropped 2; count of bases not matched to a gene: 6. Based on the CDR3 plus reference TRBV19 and TRBJ2-7, the full variable domain is DGGITQSPKYLFRKEGQNVTLSCEQNLNHDAMYWYRQDPGQGLRLIYYSQIVNDFQKGDIAEGYSVSREKKESFPLTVTSAQKNPTAFYLCASSPGDRTYEQYFGPGTRLTVT.

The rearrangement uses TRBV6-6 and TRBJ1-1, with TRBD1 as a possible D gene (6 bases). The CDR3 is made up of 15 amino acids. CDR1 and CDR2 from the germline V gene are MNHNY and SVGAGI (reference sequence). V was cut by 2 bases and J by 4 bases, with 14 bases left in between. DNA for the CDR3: TGTGCCAGCAGTTACCTTAATGGGGGGGCCACTGAAGCTTTCTTT. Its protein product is CASSYLNGGATEAFF.

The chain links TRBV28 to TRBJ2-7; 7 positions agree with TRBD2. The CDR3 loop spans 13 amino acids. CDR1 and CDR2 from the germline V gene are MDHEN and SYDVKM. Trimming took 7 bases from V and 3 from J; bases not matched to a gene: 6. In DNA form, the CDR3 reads TGTGCCAGCACACTTCGGGACTACTACGAGCAGTACTTC. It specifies CASTLRDYYEQYF.

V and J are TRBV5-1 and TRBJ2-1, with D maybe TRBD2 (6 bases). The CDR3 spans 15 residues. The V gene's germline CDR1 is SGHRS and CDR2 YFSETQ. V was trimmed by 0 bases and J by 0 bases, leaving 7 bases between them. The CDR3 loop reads CASSLDGSSYNEQFF. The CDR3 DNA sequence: TGCGCCAGCAGCTTGGACGGGAGCTCCTACAATGAGCAGTTCTTC.

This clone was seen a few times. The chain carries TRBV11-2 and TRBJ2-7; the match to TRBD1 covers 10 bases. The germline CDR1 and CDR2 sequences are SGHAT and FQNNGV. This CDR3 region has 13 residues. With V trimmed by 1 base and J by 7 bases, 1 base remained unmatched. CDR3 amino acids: CASSLGGQGEQYF. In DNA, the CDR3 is TGTGCCAGCAGCTTAGGGGGACAGGGGGAGCAGTACTTC.

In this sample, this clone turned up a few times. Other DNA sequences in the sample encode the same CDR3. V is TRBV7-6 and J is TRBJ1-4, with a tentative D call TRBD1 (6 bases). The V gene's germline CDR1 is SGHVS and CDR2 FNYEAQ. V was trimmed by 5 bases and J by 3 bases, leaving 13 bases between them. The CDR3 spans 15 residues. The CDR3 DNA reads TGTGCCAGCAGCACAGGGAGGGAGGCTAATGAAAAACTGTTTTTT. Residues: CASSTGREANEKLFF.

The CDR3 region has the DNA TGTGCCATCAGTGAGTACGACAGGGGCCGGGGAGATACGCAGTATTTT. Residues: CAISEYDRGRGDTQYF. The V and J genes are TRBV10-3 and TRBJ2-3; 8 bases line up with TRBD1. CDR1 and CDR2 (germline): ENHRY, SYGVKD. The CDR3 totals 16 residues. Unmatched junction bases numbered 8, after V lost 1 base and J lost 5 bases.

The CDR3, as DNA: TGCGCCAGCAGCACCTACTCAAGGACACGGACTAGGAACACTGAAGCTTTCTTT. Its protein is CASSTYSRTRTRNTEAFF. The rearrangement joins TRBV5-1 to TRBJ1-1; TRBD1 is a possible D gene (5 bases). V dropped 4 bases and J dropped 1 base, with 23 bases sitting between them. The CDR3 is 18 residues long. CDR1 and CDR2 (germline): SGHRS, YFSETQ.

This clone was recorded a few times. The CDR3: CASSLVGGGANNSPLHF. The CDR3 DNA reads TGTGCCAGCAGCCTAGTAGGAGGGGGCGCAAATAATTCACCCCTCCACTTT. This chain joins TRBV7-8 and TRBJ1-6, with 7 bases fitting TRBD1. Germline CDR1 is SGHVS and CDR2 is FQNEAQ. This CDR3 has 17 amino acids. V trimming: 5 bases; J trimming: 5 bases; junction bases outside the gene matches: 12.

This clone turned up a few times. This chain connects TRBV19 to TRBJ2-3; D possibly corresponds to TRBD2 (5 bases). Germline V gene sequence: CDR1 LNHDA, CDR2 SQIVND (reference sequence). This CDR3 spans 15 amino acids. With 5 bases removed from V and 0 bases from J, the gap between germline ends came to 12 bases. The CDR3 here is CASSSWTVSTDTQYF. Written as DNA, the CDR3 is TGTGCCAGTAGTTCCTGGACTGTTAGCACAGATACGCAGTATTTT.

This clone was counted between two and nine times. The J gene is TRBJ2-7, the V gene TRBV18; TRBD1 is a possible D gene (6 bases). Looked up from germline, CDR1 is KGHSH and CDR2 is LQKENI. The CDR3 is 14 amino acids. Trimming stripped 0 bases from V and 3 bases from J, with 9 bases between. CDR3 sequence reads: CASSPPGQYYEQYF. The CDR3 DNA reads TGTGCCAGCTCACCACCCGGACAGTACTACGAGCAGTACTTC.

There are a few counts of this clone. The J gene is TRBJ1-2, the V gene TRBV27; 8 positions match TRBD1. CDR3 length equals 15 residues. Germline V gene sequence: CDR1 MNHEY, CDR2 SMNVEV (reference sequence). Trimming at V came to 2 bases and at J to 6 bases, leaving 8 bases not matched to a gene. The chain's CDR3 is CASSLTGGFTDGYTF. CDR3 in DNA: TGTGCCAGCAGTTTAACAGGGGGTTTCACGGATGGCTACACCTTC.

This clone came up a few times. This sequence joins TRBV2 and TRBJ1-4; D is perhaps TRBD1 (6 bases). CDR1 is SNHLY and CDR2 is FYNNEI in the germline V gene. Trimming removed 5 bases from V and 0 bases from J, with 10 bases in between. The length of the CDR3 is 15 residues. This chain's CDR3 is CASSTTGSTNEKLFF. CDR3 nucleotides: TGTGCCAGCAGTACCACAGGGTCAACTAATGAAAAACTGTTTTTT.

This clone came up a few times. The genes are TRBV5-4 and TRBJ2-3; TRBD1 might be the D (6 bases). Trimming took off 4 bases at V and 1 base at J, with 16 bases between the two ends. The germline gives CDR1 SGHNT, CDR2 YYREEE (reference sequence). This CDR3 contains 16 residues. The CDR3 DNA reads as TGTGCCAGCAGCCTCGTTTTAGCAGGGGGCACAGATACGCAGTATTTT. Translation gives CASSLVLAGGTDTQYF.

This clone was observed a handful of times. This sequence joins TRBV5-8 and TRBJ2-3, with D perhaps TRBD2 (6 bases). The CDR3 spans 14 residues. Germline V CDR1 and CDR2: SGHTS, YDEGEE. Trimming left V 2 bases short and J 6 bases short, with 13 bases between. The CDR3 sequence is CASSLGEVSDTQYF. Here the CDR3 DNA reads TGTGCCAGCAGCTTAGGGGAGGTATCGGATACGCAGTATTTT.

The chain's CDR3 is CASRPYRGEGYGYTF. DNA for the CDR3: TGCGCCAGCAGGCCTTACAGGGGCGAAGGCTATGGCTACACCTTC. The genes are TRBV10-2 and TRBJ1-2; TRBD1 aligns across 7 bases. Losses at the gene ends were 6 bases for V and 4 bases for J; bases not matched to a gene: 11. The CDR3 runs to 15 residues. Per the germline V gene, CDR1 is WSHSY and CDR2 is SAAADI.